The source of this T cell receptor beta chain is a study of CD8 T cells in ankylosing spondylitis. Making use of molecular barcodes, quantitative 5'-RACE generated TCR beta libraries. MiXCR was run by TCRdb on the 5' RACE reads, yielding one entry per CDR3 protein. The sample carries 350,000 to 450,000 distinct CDR3 sequences, about 25% recorded once. V lost 4 bases and J 9 bases, leaving 25 bases between the germline ends. The CDR3 is 17 residues long. Germline V gene sequence: CDR1 SEHNR, CDR2 FQNEAQ (reference sequence). Overall study findings and caveats: Blood of patients with ankylosing spondylitis appeared to be characterized by a TCR beta motif of eight highly homologous variants.

Remarks on this clonotype: Its antigen remains unknown.

The clonotype was recovered from a male donor with ankylosing spondylitis. The specimen sequenced was blood, either unsorted or a sorted T cell fraction (not recorded which). The chain joins TRBV7-9 to TRBJ2-4; maybe TRBD2 (5 bases). The DNA of the CDR3 is TGTGCCAGCAGCTCCTCGCCACCGACGCCAAATCGGGGCATTCAGTACTTC. Encoded protein: CASSSSPPTPNRGIQYF.